This T cell receptor (beta chain) was captured in a study of blood T cell repertoires in COVID-19 (dated by TCRdb to the early 2020s). At the level of the whole study: Collaborator samples came from the United States, Italy and Spain and covered acute and convalescent phases of COVID-19. The dataset comprised deeply sampled blood TCRbeta repertoires from subjects exposed to, actively infected with, or recovered from COVID-19. Where HLA class I and class II types were available, the types were taken from metadata supplied by the sample provider, not from assay-based typing. The material from the prospective study consisted of cDNA or gDNA derived from T cells, B-cell-depleted T cells, or PBMCs. The repertoires were released in a freely available public database meant as a resource for research on the immune response to SARS-CoV-2. A de-identified subject ID, COVID-19 status, age in years and sex were almost always included in the sample metadata. The samples were drawn from the first 160 participants of the ongoing ImmuneRACE study and from 1,254 subjects provided by 6 global collaborators.

Collaborating institutions collected whole blood in K2EDTA tubes following their own protocols. For TCRbeta analysis, collaborator samples were shipped as frozen whole blood, as isolated PBMCs, or as DNA extracted from either sample type. Taken from the germline V gene, the CDR1 and CDR2 loops are MNHEY and SVGEGT. V gives up 5 bases and J gives up 2 bases, and the segment between their germline ends measures 8 bases. The CDR3 sequence holds 13 residues, the cysteine and phenylalanine included. The DNA shown is the 39-base CDR3, in frame from base 1. On the study overall, not on this receptor specifically: The quantity of clinical and demographic metadata differed by source and by participant and was supplied without curation.

TCRbeta CDR3 regions were amplified from genomic DNA by means of the immunoSEQ Assay, a bias-controlled multiplex PCR. On the study's bioinformatics: Within the assay, amplification of reference gene primers was used to estimate how many nucleated cells each sample contained. To quantify the absolute abundance of each unique TCRbeta CDR3 rearrangement, sequence reads were collapsed and filtered. For each sample, productive Simpson clonality was calculated by taking the square root of Simpson's diversity index across productive rearrangements. TCRdb mirrors the immuneACCESS table, restricted to in-frame sequences. Some clones are absent from its copies; in checked studies, under half trace to an unresolved V gene, and the reason for the others is unknown. V, J and clone size are taken as reported in that table, and D and trimming were inferred from the DNA itself. This sample is represented by around 93,000 clones; approximately 80% of them were singletons. Of the sample, about 4.3% falls within the top ten clones.

Note on this clone: Its antigen is still unknown. Per-base qualities were not stored, and no clone one base away is much larger.

The sequence came from a man aged 60 to 75 with acute or convalescent COVID-19. The chain uses TRBV6-2 or TRBV6-3 and TRBJ2-3; the D gene is perhaps TRBD2, on 5 matching bases. The specimen sequenced was peripheral blood. For the CDR3, the sequence is CASSRGLTDTQYF. The DNA sequence is given as TGTGCCAGCAGTCGGGGTCTCACAGATACGCAGTATTTT.